This record concerns one TCR beta chain sequence. This entry comes from a study of T cell changes during pregnancy in multiple sclerosis. CDR1 is LNHDA, CDR2 SQIVND, per germline (reference sequence). The CDR3 is 17 amino acids. V lost 1 base and J 1 base, leaving 14 bases between the germline ends. Produced via immunoSEQ multiplex PCR; TCRdb's table is partial and in-frame only. The sample contains roughly 57,000 clones, around 94% of which appear only once. The specimen was CD8+ T cells from peripheral blood mononuclear cells, collected after pregnancy. This TCR came from a female donor with multiple sclerosis, enrolled in a pregnancy study. The chain links TRBV19 to TRBJ2-1; D perhaps matches TRBD2 (5 bases). In DNA, the CDR3 is TGTGCCAGTAGTATAGGAGTAGGCGGGTCATCCTACAATGAGCAGTTCTTC. This encodes CASSIGVGGSSYNEQFF.